The 20 T cell receptor beta chains below all came from one sample that was sequenced in a study of blood T cells in healthy people across ages. Then a second PCR, running about 7 to 11 cycles, was carried out with a sample-barcoded 5' primer and a J-beta primer mix. TCRdb reprocessed the 5' RACE reads with MiXCR, giving one entry per CDR3 protein. The profile shows 1.5 million to 2 million distinct CDR3 sequences, more than 35% of them singletons. The sequenced sample consisted of blood. Receptor source: a human donor in good health.

The CDR3 DNA reads TGTGCCAGCAGTCCGGTCCCCTGGGCTGAAGCTTTCTTT. Its translation is CASSPVPWAEAFF. The chain has TRBV12-3 or TRBV12-4 and TRBJ1-1; D remains ambiguous. Trimming left V 5 bases short and J 6 bases short, with 13 bases between. The CDR3 covers 13 residues.

As to this clonotype: A much more abundant neighbour one base away suggests this may be a read error. V gene TRBV5-1 combines with J gene TRBJ2-1; possibly TRBD1 for D (6 bases). The J call may be mistaken, given a closer DNA end match to TRBJ2-7. This CDR3 has 15 amino acids. Germline-derived CDR1 and CDR2 are SGHRS and YFSETQ. For the CDR3, the DNA is TGCGCCACCTCTCTAGGGACAAAATCCTACAATGAGCAGTACTTC. Protein product: CATSLGTKSYNEQYF.

The chain is built from TRBV28 and TRBJ1-2; possible D gene TRBD1, 5 bases. The germline V gene encodes CDR1 MDHEN and CDR2 SYDVKM. The ends were cut back, 6 bases at V and 4 bases at J, with 15 bases in the middle. The CDR3 has 14 amino acids. CDR3 in amino acids: CASSRGAEGYGYTF. The CDR3 DNA is TGTGCCAGCAGCCGCGGGGCGGAGGGCTATGGCTACACCTTC.

This clonotype was observed a few times. The rearrangement uses TRBV12-3 or TRBV12-4 and TRBJ1-2, with D possibly TRBD1 on 5 matching bases. Trimming left V 3 bases short and J 0 bases short, with 11 bases between. There are 15 residues in the CDR3. CDR3 coding DNA: TGTGCCAGCAGTTTGTCAGGGCGAGCTAACTATGGCTACACCTTC. Its protein is CASSLSGRANYGYTF.

This clonotype has only a few counts. This sequence joins TRBV4-3 and TRBJ1-2; D not resolved. Germline V lookup: CDR1 LGHNA, CDR2 YSLEER. The CDR3 extends over 17 amino acids. The V end was cut by 0 bases, the J end by 4 bases, with 18 bases between. The CDR3 sequence: CASSQDRWQDNSYGYTF. For the CDR3, the DNA is TGCGCCAGCAGCCAAGATAGGTGGCAGGATAACAGCTATGGCTACACCTTC.

The gene calls are TRBV15 and TRBJ2-5, with TRBD1 matching 9 bases. J lost 4 bases, V lost 1 base, and 7 bases had no gene match. Germline assignment: CDR1 LNHNV and CDR2 YYDKDF (reference sequence). There are 16 residues in the CDR3. The CDR3 loop is CATSRGPGQGRETQYF. The CDR3 nucleotides are TGTGCCACCAGCAGAGGCCCGGGACAGGGAAGAGAGACCCAGTACTTC. Supplemented by reference TRBV15 and TRBJ2-5, the full variable domain reads DAMVIQNPRYQVTQFGKPVTLSCSQTLNHNVMYWYQQKSSQAPKLLFHYYDKDFNNEADTPDNFQSRRPNTSFCFLDIRSPGLGDTAMYLCATSRGPGQGRETQYFGPGTRLLVL.

This chain connects TRBV13 to TRBJ2-5, with D perhaps TRBD2 (5 bases). Germline values: CDR1 PRHDT, CDR2 FYEKMQ (reference sequence). V dropped 5 bases and J dropped 4 bases, with 14 bases sitting between them. The CDR3 contains 14 residues. CDR3 sequence reads: CASSPSGLGETQYF. The CDR3 DNA reads as TGTGCCAGCAGCCCTTCCGGACTGGGAGAGACCCAGTACTTC.

This clonotype showed up just once. The CDR3 region is CASSQDEGGSGSSYNEQFF. The CDR3 DNA follows: TGCGCCAGCAGCCAAGATGAGGGGGGTAGCGGGAGCTCCTACAATGAGCAGTTCTTC. The chain recombines TRBV4-3 with TRBJ2-1, with TRBD2 matching 9 bases. The CDR3 has 19 residues. Germline loops: CDR1 LGHNA, CDR2 YSLEER. The trim removed 0 bases at V and 0 bases at J, leaving 9 bases unmatched.

The rearrangement joins TRBV20-1 to TRBJ1-5; no definite D call. This CDR3 has 16 residues. Per the germline V gene, CDR1 is DFQATT and CDR2 is SNEGSKA (reference sequence). The ends were cut back, 5 bases at V and 3 bases at J, with 20 bases in the middle. In DNA form, the CDR3 reads TGCAGTGCTCCTTCCCATAGAAGGTCGGACAATCAGCCCCAGCATTTT. Translation: CSAPSHRRSDNQPQHF.

As for this clonotype: A much larger clone is a single base away; this may be a read error. This chain uses TRBV29-1 with TRBJ2-6, with 8 positions matching TRBD1. The germline V gene has CDR1 SQVTM and CDR2 ANQGSEA. This CDR3 region has 18 residues. CDR3 nucleotide sequence: TGCAGCGTTCGTTGGAGAGGACAGGGATCCTCTGGGGCCAACGTCCGGACTTTC. It is translated as CSVRWRGQGSSGANVRTF.

The sample holds a few counts of this clonotype. The chain employs TRBV9 and TRBJ2-3; 7 bases line up with TRBD1. The CDR3 contains 15 residues. CDR1 and CDR2 (germline): SGDLS, YYNGEE. With 1 base clipped from V and 4 bases from J, the junction kept 6 bases outside the gene matches. The CDR3 reads CASSVTMQGADTQYF. The CDR3 nucleotides read TGTGCCAGCAGCGTAACTATGCAGGGGGCAGATACGCAGTATTTT. The full variable domain, with the rest looked up from reference TRBV9 and TRBJ2-3, is DSGVTQTPKHLITATGQRVTLRCSPRSGDLSVYWYQQSLDQGLQFLIQYYNGEERAKGNILERFSAQQFPDLHSELNLSSLELGDSALYFCASSVTMQGADTQYFGPGTRLTVL.

The rearrangement links TRBV5-4 to TRBJ2-2; D uncertain. The V gene's germline CDR1 is SGHNT and CDR2 YYREEE (reference sequence). The CDR3 runs to 14 residues. Trimming removed 0 bases at V and 3 bases at J, with 6 bases between. The chain's CDR3 is CASSLAGHTGELFF. CDR3 bases: TGTGCCAGCAGCTTGGCCGGACACACCGGGGAGCTGTTTTTT.

The chain has TRBV7-3 and TRBJ2-7; 7 bases align to TRBD2. V shed 5 bases and J 5 bases; nucleotides not matched to a gene: 6. Per germline, CDR1 SGHTA and CDR2 FQGTGA. The length of the CDR3 is 13 residues. The CDR3 here is CASSRIGGDEQYF. CDR3 nucleotides: TGTGCCAGCAGCCGTATTGGGGGGGACGAGCAGTACTTC.

The CDR3 region has the DNA TGTGCCATCAATACAGGGTTTCACGAGCAGTACTTC. This encodes CAINTGFHEQYF. The chain is built from TRBV10-3 and TRBJ2-4; D possibly corresponds to TRBD1 (6 bases). The end of the DNA is better explained by TRBJ2-7, so the J call may be wrong. This CDR3 has 12 residues. Germline assignment: CDR1 ENHRY and CDR2 SYGVKD.

This clonotype was seen more than once but under ten times. This CDR3 is CSVSDGGDTQYF. In nucleotides, the CDR3 is TGCAGCGTTTCGGACGGAGGAGATACGCAGTATTTT. V gene TRBV29-1 combines with J gene TRBJ2-3, with D perhaps matching TRBD2 (5 bases). Trimming left V 5 bases short and J 5 bases short, with 11 bases between. Germline assignment: CDR1 SQVTM and CDR2 ANQGSEA. CDR3 size: 12 residues.

The chain uses TRBV5-1 and TRBJ2-5; D is uncertain. The CDR3 spans 13 residues. Germline CDR1 and CDR2: SGHRS and YFSETQ. V lost 3 bases and J lost 3, with 9 bases in between. The CDR3 coding sequence is TGCGCCAGCAGCTCGGACCCGGAAGAGACCCAGTACTTC. Encoded protein: CASSSDPEETQYF.

This sequence joins TRBV29-1 and TRBJ2-7; TRBD2 matches 8 bases. The length of the CDR3 is 16 residues. V was clipped by 4 bases and J by 2 bases; unmatched bases: 13. Germline V gene data show CDR1 as SQVTM and CDR2 as ANQGSEA. The CDR3 DNA sequence: TGCAGCGTTGGGGTCGGGGGGGGTCTCTCAACCTACGAGCAGTACTTC. Translating gives CSVGVGGGLSTYEQYF.

This clonotype was detected only a few times. This chain joins TRBV9 and TRBJ2-6; 7 bases are a match to TRBD1. CDR1 SGDLS and CDR2 YYNGEE come from the germline V gene. The CDR3 is 18 residues long. V trimming: 3 bases; J trimming: 1 base; junction bases outside the gene matches: 10. The CDR3 region has the DNA TGTGCCAGCAGCGGCCGACAGGGATATTGGTCTGGGGCCAACGTCCTGACTTTC. This translates into CASSGRQGYWSGANVLTF.

This clonotype was observed a few times. One base away lies a much larger clone, so this may be a sequencing read error. The chain employs TRBV9 and TRBJ2-7, with 8 positions matching TRBD1. This CDR3 contains 14 residues. CDR1 is SGDLS, CDR2 YYNGEE, per germline. CDR3 DNA sequence: TGTGCCAGCAGCCCCCGGACAGGGCCCTACGGGCAGTACTTC. Protein sequence: CASSPRTGPYGQYF.

To note about this clonotype: Relative to the germline gene, one junction end is altered; a read error may explain this. This chain connects TRBV12-3 or TRBV12-4 to TRBJ2-3; no clear D gene. The CDR3 contains 13 residues. As DNA, the CDR3 is TGTGCTAGCAGCCCCGGAACGCCGCATACGCAGTATTTT. Translated: CASSPGTPHTQYF.